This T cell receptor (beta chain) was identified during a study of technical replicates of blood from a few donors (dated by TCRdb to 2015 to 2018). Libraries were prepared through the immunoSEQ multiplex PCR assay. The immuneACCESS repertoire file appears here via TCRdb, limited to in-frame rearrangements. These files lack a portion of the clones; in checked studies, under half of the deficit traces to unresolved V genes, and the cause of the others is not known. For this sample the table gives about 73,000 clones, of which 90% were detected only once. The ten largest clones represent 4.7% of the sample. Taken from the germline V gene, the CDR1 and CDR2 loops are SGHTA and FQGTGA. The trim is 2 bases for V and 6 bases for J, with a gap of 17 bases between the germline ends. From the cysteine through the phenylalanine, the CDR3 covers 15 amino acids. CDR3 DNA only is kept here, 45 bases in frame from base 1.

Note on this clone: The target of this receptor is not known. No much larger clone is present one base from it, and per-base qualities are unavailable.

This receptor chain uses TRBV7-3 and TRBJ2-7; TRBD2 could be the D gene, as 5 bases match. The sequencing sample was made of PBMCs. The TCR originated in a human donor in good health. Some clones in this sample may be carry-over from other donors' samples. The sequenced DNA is TGTGCCAGCAGCTTACAGCCAGCGGCCCCCCTCGAGCAGTACTTC. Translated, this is CASSLQPAAPLEQYF. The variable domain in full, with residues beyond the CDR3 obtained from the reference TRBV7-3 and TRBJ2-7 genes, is GAGVSQTPSNKVTEKGKYVELRCDPISGHTALYWYRQSLGQGPEFLIYFQGTGAADDSGLPNDRFFAVRPEGSVSTLKIQRTERGDSAVYLCASSLQPAAPLEQYFGPGTRLTVT.